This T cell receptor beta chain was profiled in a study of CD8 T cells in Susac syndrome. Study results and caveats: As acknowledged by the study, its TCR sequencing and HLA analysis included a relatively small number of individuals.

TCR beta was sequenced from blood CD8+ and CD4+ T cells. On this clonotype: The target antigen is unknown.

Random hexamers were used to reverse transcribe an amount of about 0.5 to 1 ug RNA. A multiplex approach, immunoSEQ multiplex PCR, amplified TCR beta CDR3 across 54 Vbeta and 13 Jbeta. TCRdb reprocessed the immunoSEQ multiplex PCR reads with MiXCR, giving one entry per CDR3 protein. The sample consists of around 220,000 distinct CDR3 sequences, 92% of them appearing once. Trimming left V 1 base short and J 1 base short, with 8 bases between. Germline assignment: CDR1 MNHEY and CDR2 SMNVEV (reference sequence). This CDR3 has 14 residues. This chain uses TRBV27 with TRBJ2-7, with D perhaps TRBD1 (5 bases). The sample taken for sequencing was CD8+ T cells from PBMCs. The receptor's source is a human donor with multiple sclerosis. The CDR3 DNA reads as TGTGCCAGCAGTTTATTTTACAGGTCCTACGAGCAGTACTTC. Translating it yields CASSLFYRSYEQYF.